The clone carrying this T cell receptor (beta chain) was observed at least ten times. Its antigen is unidentified. Criteria for exclusion of patients were uncontrolled infection, other autoimmune disease, pregnancy or lactation. Based on clinical symptoms, serum thyroxine and TRAb, thyroid ultrasound and orbital computed tomography, diagnoses were reached. This entry belongs to a study of T cells in Graves' hyperthyroidism and ophthalmopathy. In the study overall: Peripheral blood was acquired at first diagnosis, ahead of any therapy whatsoever. Study-wide results and caveats: Stable hyperthyroidism was separated from ophthalmopathy by a model based on 13 V-J features.

Amplified TCR beta CDR3 regions derived from RNA transcripts. HTBI primers were the set used in a first-round RT-PCR of the TCR CDR3. Each CDR3 protein gets one entry after TCRdb re-called the multiplex PCR reads with MiXCR. The sample contains more than 300,000 distinct CDR3 sequences, about 15% of which appear only once. This sequence was found in a woman in her thirties with Graves' hyperthyroidism that later progressed to Graves' ophthalmopathy. The sample consisted of blood.

CDR3 sequence: CSARNFEAGPAYNEQFF. The DNA for the CDR3 is TGCAGTGCTAGGAACTTTGAAGCGGGTCCAGCCTACAATGAGCAGTTCTTC. The chain employs TRBV20-1 and TRBJ2-1; perhaps TRBD2 as D (6 bases). V was shortened by 3 bases and J by 2 bases, with 20 bases between the two germline ends. The CDR3 extends over 17 amino acids. Germline lookup yields CDR1 DFQATT and CDR2 SNEGSKA (reference sequence).